A selection of T cell receptor beta chains follows, all from one sample in a study of CD8+ T cells in alopecia areata. The repertoire was sequenced with immunoSEQ multiplex PCR; TCRdb's copy has only in-frame clones and lacks some. The table includes some 170,000 clones, 59% detected once. The sequencing here drew on CD4+ T cells sorted from blood, taken at week 0. Receptor source: a human donor with alopecia areata. Both conserved end residues are part of each CDR3. Each record gives: J gene, clone size, D gene, V gene, CDR3 DNA, CDR3 protein. A D gene is named only where the DNA matches it firmly. Size values are once, few and many counts, or a class for expanded clones, and some rows have none.

TRBJ1-2,NA,TRBD1,TRBV6-5,TGTGCCAGCAGTTACCGAACGTCGACAGGGAACTATGGCTACACCTTC,CASSYRTSTGNYGYTF
TRBJ2-1,NA,TRBD1,TRBV29-1,TGCAGCGCCTCCGACAGGGGAGACAATGAGCAGTTCTTC,CSASDRGDNEQFF
TRBJ1-5,once,NA,TRBV30,TGTGCCTGGAGTGGAGGGGCCGATCAGCCCCAGCATTTT,CAWSGGADQPQHF
TRBJ1-6,few,TRBD1,TRBV6-5,TGTGCCAGCAGTCCCCGGGACAGAAATAATTCACCCCTCCACTTT,CASSPRDRNNSPLHF
TRBJ2-4,once,TRBD1,TRBV5-1,TGCGCCAGCAGCGTTTCACAGGGGGCCCCGCTCAAAAACATTCAGTACTTC,CASSVSQGAPLKNIQYF
TRBJ1-2,NA,NA,TRBV6-5,TGTGCCAGCAGTCCAAGGAGGACCCAAGGCTACACCTTC,CASSPRRTQGYTF
TRBJ1-2,NA,NA,TRBV18,TGTGCCAGCTCACCGTCGGCGGGGGACCGCTATGGCTACACCTTC,CASSPSAGDRYGYTF
TRBJ2-1,NA,TRBD2,TRBV6-5,TGTGCCAGCAGGTGGACTAGCGGGGGGTTGAAGCAGTTCTTC,CASRWTSGGLKQFF
TRBJ2-5,NA,TRBD1,TRBV18,TGTGCCAGCTCACCACCGGGACAGCAAGAGACCCAGTACTTC,CASSPPGQQETQYF
TRBJ2-2,once,NA,TRBV4-1,TGCGCCAGCAGCCAAGGGGCGACGGCGACGGTGAACACCGGGGAGCTGTTTTTT,CASSQGATATVNTGELFF
TRBJ1-4,few,TRBD1,TRBV5-1,TGCGCCAGCAGCTTCCGGGACAGTAATGAAAAACTGTTTTTT,CASSFRDSNEKLFF
TRBJ2-1,few,NA,TRBV9,TGTGCCAGCAGCGTAGTACAGGGAACCTACAATGAGCAGTTCTTC,CASSVVQGTYNEQFF
TRBJ2-2,NA,NA,TRBV6-5,TGTGCCTTGGCAGCGAACACCGGGGAGCTGTTTTTT,CALAANTGELFF
TRBJ2-7,NA,NA,TRBV6-5,TGTGCCAGCAGTTACTCGCCACCTCCTCAGCCGCCTGAGCAGTACTTC,CASSYSPPPQPPEQYF
TRBJ2-2,NA,TRBD1,TRBV6-5,TGTGCCAGCAGACAGGGGATTGGAACCGGGGAGCTGTTTTTT,CASRQGIGTGELFF
TRBJ2-3,few,NA,TRBV29-1,TGCAGCGTTGTAGAAGATACGCAGTATTTT,CSVVEDTQYF
TRBJ1-5,few,NA,TRBV4-2,TGTGCCAGCAGCCACGCCGCAGGGAGCAATCAGCCCCAGCATTTT,CASSHAAGSNQPQHF
TRBJ2-5,few,NA,TRBV30,TGTGCCTGGAGTGTACACCTCCAAGAGACCCAGTACTTC,CAWSVHLQETQYF
TRBJ1-6,NA,TRBD1,TRBV12-5,TGTGCTAGTGGTTTGGTCCTGGGACAGGGTCGGGATAATTCACCCCTCCACTTT,CASGLVLGQGRDNSPLHF
TRBJ1-5,NA,NA,TRBV2,TGTGCCAGCAGTCCCGGGGCCAGCAATCAGCCCCAGCATTTT,CASSPGASNQPQHF
TRBJ1-5,few,NA,TRBV18,TGTGCCAGCTCAACCGGGTCGTCCGGTCAGCCCCAGCATTTT,CASSTGSSGQPQHF
TRBJ2-4,NA,TRBD1,TRBV10-2,TGCGCCAGCAGTGAGCAAGGGACAGTAAAAGCCATTCTAGCCAAAAACATTCAGTACTTC,CASSEQGTVKAILAKNIQYF
TRBJ2-1,NA,NA,TRBV15,TGTGCCACCAGCAGAGGCCCTTCTTCCGGGGCGAGCTCCTACAATGAGCAGTTCTTC,CATSRGPSSGASSYNEQFF
TRBJ2-4,NA,TRBD2,TRBV5-1,TGCGCCAGCAGCCAGGGACTAGCTGACATTCAGTACTTC,CASSQGLADIQYF
TRBJ1-6,NA,TRBD1,TRBV4-1,TGCGCCAGCAGCGGCGAAAGGACAGGGGGCAATTCACCCCTCCACTTT,CASSGERTGGNSPLHF
TRBJ2-7,NA,NA,TRBV4-1,TGCGCCAGCAGCCAACTACCAGGGTTTGACGAGCAGTACTTC,CASSQLPGFDEQYF
TRBJ2-3,NA,NA,TRBV30,TGTGCCTGGAGTGTACGGGGGGCCGGGTCTATGGGTACGCAGTATTTT,CAWSVRGAGSMGTQYF
TRBJ1-2,NA,TRBD1,TRBV25-1,TGTGCCAGCAGCCTAGAGGGGGCCAGGGCTGGCTACACCTTC,CASSLEGARAGYTF
TRBJ2-7,NA,NA,TRBV30,TGTGCCTGGTCAGGAATAGGTACCTCTTACGAGCAGTACTTC,CAWSGIGTSYEQYF
TRBJ2-5,few,NA,TRBV5-6,TGTGCCAGCAGCTTGTTTGAGACCCAGTACTTC,CASSLFETQYF
TRBJ2-2,NA,TRBD1,TRBV19,TGTGCCAGTAGTCAAGACAGGGCCCGAACGAACACCGGGGAGCTGTTTTTT,CASSQDRARTNTGELFF